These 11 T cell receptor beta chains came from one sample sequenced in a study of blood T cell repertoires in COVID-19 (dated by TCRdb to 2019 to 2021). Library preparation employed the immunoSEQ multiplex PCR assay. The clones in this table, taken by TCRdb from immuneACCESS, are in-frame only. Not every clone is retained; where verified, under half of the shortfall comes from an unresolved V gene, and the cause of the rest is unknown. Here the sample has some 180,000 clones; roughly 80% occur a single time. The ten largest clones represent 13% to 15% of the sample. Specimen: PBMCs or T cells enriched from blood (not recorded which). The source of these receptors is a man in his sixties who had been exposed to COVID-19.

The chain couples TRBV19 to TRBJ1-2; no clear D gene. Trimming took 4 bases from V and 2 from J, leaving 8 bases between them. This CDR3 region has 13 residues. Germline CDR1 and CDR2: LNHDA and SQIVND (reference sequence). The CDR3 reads CASSRGMNYGYTF. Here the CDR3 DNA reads TGTGCCAGTAGTAGAGGGATGAACTATGGCTACACCTTC.

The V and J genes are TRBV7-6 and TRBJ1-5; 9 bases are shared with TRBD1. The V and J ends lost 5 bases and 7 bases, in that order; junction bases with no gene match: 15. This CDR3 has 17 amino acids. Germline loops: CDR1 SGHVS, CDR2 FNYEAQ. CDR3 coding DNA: TGTGCCAGCAGCCTCGACATCCCGGGACAGGGAGGACAGCCCCAGCATTTT. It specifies CASSLDIPGQGGQPQHF.

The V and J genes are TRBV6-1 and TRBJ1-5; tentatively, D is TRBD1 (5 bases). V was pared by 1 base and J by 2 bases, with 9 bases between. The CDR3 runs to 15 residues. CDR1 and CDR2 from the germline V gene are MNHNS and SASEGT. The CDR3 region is CASSEGGGGNQPQHF. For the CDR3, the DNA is TGTGCCAGCAGTGAAGGGGGAGGGGGCAATCAGCCCCAGCATTTT.

DNA for the CDR3: TGTGCCAGTAGTGCACAGGGAATAAGTGAAAAACTGTTTTTT. This codes for CASSAQGISEKLFF. This chain links TRBV19 with TRBJ1-4; D is perhaps TRBD1 (6 bases). The CDR3 runs to 14 residues. In germline, CDR1 is LNHDA, CDR2 SQIVND (reference sequence). V was shortened by 5 bases and J by 7 bases, with 14 bases between the two germline ends.

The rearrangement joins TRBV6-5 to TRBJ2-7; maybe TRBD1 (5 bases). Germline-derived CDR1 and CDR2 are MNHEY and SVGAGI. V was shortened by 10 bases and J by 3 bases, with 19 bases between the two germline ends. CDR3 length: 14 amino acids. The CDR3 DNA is TGTGCCACCTTAGTTCGAGCAGGGTACTACGAGCAGTACTTC. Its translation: CATLVRAGYYEQYF.

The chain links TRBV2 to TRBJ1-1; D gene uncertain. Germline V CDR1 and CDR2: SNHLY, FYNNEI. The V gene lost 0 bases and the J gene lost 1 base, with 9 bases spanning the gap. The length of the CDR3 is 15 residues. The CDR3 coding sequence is TGTGCCAGCAGTGAAGCGATGGCCTCGAACACTGAAGCTTTCTTT. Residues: CASSEAMASNTEAFF.

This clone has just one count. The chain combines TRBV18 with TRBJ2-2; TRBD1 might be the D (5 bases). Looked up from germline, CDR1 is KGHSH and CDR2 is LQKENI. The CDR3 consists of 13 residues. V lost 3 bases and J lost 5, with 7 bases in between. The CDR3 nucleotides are TGTGCCAGCTCACCGGGGCTAACCGGGGAGCTGTTTTTT. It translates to CASSPGLTGELFF. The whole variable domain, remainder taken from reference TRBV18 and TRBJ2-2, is NAGVMQNPRHLVRRRGQEARLRCSPMKGHSHVYWYRQLPEEGLKFMVYLQKENIIDESGMPKERFSAEFPKEGPSILRIQQVVRGDSAAYFCASSPGLTGELFFGEGSRLTVL.

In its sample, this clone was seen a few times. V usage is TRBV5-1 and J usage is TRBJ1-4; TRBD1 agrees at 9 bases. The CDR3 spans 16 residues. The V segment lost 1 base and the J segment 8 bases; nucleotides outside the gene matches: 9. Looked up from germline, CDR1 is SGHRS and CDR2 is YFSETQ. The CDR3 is CASSLRPGQGREKLFF. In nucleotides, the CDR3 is TGCGCCAGCAGCTTGAGGCCGGGACAGGGACGCGAAAAACTGTTTTTT.

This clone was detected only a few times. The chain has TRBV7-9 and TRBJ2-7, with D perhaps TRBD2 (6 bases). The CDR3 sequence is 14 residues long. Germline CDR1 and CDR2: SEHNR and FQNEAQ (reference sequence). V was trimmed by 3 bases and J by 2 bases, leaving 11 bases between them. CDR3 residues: CASSFYGGAYEQYF. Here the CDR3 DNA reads TGTGCCAGCAGCTTTTACGGGGGAGCCTACGAGCAGTACTTC.

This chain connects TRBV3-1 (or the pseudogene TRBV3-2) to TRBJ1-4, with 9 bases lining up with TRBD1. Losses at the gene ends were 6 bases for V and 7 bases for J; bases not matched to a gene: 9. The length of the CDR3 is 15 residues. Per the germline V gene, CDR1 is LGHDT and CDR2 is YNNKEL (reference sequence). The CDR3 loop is CASSYRGQGREKLFF. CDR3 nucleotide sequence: TGTGCCAGCAGTTATCGCGGACAGGGGCGTGAAAAACTGTTTTTT.

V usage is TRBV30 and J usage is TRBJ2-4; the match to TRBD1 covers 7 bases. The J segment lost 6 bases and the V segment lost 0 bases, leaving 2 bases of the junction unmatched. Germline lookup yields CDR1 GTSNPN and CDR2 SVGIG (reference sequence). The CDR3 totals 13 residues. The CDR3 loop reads CAWSVTGTNIQYF. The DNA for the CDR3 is TGTGCCTGGAGTGTGACAGGGACAAACATTCAGTACTTC.